This T cell receptor (beta chain) was obtained from a study of T cell changes during pregnancy in multiple sclerosis. The germline V gene encodes CDR1 SGHKS and CDR2 YYEKEE (reference sequence). The J segment lost 6 bases and the V segment lost 3 bases, leaving 1 base of the junction unmatched. This CDR3 is built from 14 residues. Assay used: immunoSEQ multiplex PCR; TCRdb lists only in-frame clones, some missing. The repertoire holds over 50,000 clones, with approximately 85% as singletons. This receptor was identified in a female donor with multiple sclerosis, enrolled in a pregnancy study. Sample: peripheral blood, taken in the first trimester of pregnancy. The rearrangement uses TRBV5-5 and TRBJ1-4; 11 bases map to TRBD1. CDR3 residues: CASSWTGGYEKLFF. The CDR3 bases are TGTGCCAGCAGCTGGACAGGGGGCTATGAAAAACTGTTTTTT.